These 31 T cell receptor beta chains were all obtained from the same sample, sequenced in a study of blood T cell repertoires in COVID-19. Here immunoSEQ multiplex PCR was the method, and the copy in TCRdb shows in-frame clones only, minus some. Of around 300,000 clones in the sample, 75% to 90% are singletons; the top ten hold 0.94%. Sequencing input: peripheral blood. Source of these receptors: a woman aged 40 to 49 who had recovered from COVID-19.

This clone appeared once. This rearrangement joins TRBV9 to TRBJ2-3, with 16 bases identical to TRBD2. V lost 0 bases, J lost 0 bases, and 10 bases stayed unmatched. This CDR3 has 21 residues. CDR1 is SGDLS and CDR2 is YYNGEE in the germline V gene. The CDR3 DNA reads TGTGCCAGCAGCGTAGCCGGTCCGGGACTAGCGGGAGGGTTTAGCACAGATACGCAGTATTTT. This encodes CASSVAGPGLAGGFSTDTQYF.

A single count supports this clone. CDR3 loop: CASSPFREGNEQFF. The DNA for the CDR3 is TGTGCCAGCTCACCTTTTCGGGAGGGAAATGAGCAGTTCTTC. This sequence joins TRBV18 and TRBJ2-1, with 8 bases fitting TRBD2. After removal of 3 bases from V and 7 bases from J, the junction contained 5 bases not matched to a gene. Germline-derived CDR1 and CDR2 are KGHSH and LQKENI. There are 14 residues in the CDR3.

The rearrangement joins TRBV29-1 to TRBJ1-2; D remains unclear. The ends were cut back, 2 bases at V and 4 bases at J, with 11 bases in the middle. There are 13 residues in the CDR3. Germline values: CDR1 SQVTM, CDR2 ANQGSEA. DNA for the CDR3: TGCAGCGTTGAACCCGTTACTGGCTATGGCTACACCTTC. Translated, it gives CSVEPVTGYGYTF.

The V gene is TRBV27, the J gene TRBJ1-5; D not resolved. CDR1 and CDR2 from the germline V gene are MNHEY and SMNVEV (reference sequence). CDR3 length: 15 residues. The V end lost 3 bases, the J end lost 2 bases, and 11 bases lay between the germline ends. DNA of the CDR3: TGTGCCAGCAGTTTGGGTCCGGAGGGCAATCAGCCCCAGCATTTT. Its protein is CASSLGPEGNQPQHF.

V usage is TRBV10-3 and J usage is TRBJ2-1; 8 bases are shared with TRBD2. Germline lookup yields CDR1 ENHRY and CDR2 SYGVKD. Losses at the gene ends were 2 bases for V and 0 bases for J; bases not matched to a gene: 18. The CDR3 is 21 amino acids. CDR3 in DNA: TGTGCCATCAGTGAGAGTCTGGGAGCGGGAGAGAGGGAGAGCTCCTACAATGAGCAGTTCTTC. It translates to CAISESLGAGERESSYNEQFF.

V usage is TRBV6-6 and J usage is TRBJ1-2; 8 bases map to TRBD1. Losses at the gene ends were 7 bases for V and 3 bases for J; bases not matched to a gene: 10. The CDR3 loop spans 15 amino acids. In germline, CDR1 is MNHNY, CDR2 SVGAGI (reference sequence). This chain's CDR3 is CASNPGQALYYGYTF. For the CDR3, the DNA is TGTGCCAGCAATCCGGGACAGGCGTTATACTATGGCTACACCTTC.

In DNA, the CDR3 is TGCGCCAGCAGCTTGGATCTGGGACTAGCGGCAGGTAGCAGGGAGCAGTTCTTC. It codes for CASSLDLGLAAGSREQFF. The V call is TRBV5-1, the J call TRBJ2-1; 11 bases line up with TRBD2. Trimming took 0 bases from V and 10 from J; bases not matched to a gene: 15. This CDR3 is built from 18 residues. CDR1 is SGHRS and CDR2 is YFSETQ in the germline V gene.

The V gene is TRBV2, the J gene TRBJ2-2; D is ambiguous. Germline lookup yields CDR1 SNHLY and CDR2 FYNNEI. The V end was cut by 7 bases, the J end by 0 bases, with 15 bases between. There are 16 residues in the CDR3. The CDR3 region is CASKGEDKPNTGELFF. The DNA for the CDR3 is TGTGCCAGCAAAGGTGAGGATAAGCCGAACACCGGGGAGCTGTTTTTT.

The chain combines TRBV19 with TRBJ1-6; D not resolved. The germline V gene has CDR1 LNHDA and CDR2 SQIVND (reference sequence). Trimming removed 3 bases at V and 8 bases at J, with 11 bases between. This CDR3 is 14 amino acids long. CDR3 sequence: CASSIGRTDSPLHF. For the CDR3, the DNA is TGTGCCAGTAGTATTGGGCGTACGGATTCACCCCTCCACTTT.

The rearrangement joins TRBV20-1 to TRBJ1-1, with D possibly TRBD1 on 6 matching bases. This CDR3 comprises 11 residues. In germline, CDR1 is DFQATT, CDR2 SNEGSKA (reference sequence). V was cut by 6 bases and J by 7 bases, with 12 bases left in between. This CDR3 is CSARQAIEAFF. Here the CDR3 DNA reads TGCAGTGCGAGACAGGCCATTGAAGCTTTCTTT.

This sequence joins TRBV24-1 and TRBJ2-2; D call uncertain. Germline V CDR1 and CDR2: KGHDR, SFDVKD. V was shortened by 5 bases and J by 1 base, with 7 bases between the two germline ends. The CDR3 totals 14 residues. CDR3 amino acids: CATSAQKNTGELFF. DNA of the CDR3: TGTGCCACCAGTGCCCAGAAGAACACCGGGGAGCTGTTTTTT.

The chain uses TRBV7-9 and TRBJ2-5; the D is unclear. V was pared by 3 bases and J by 7 bases, with 21 bases between. The CDR3 runs to 16 residues. CDR1 and CDR2 from the germline V gene are SEHNR and FQNEAQ (reference sequence). The CDR3 nucleotides are TGTGCCAGCAGCTTTGTCGCCCTCAGTGGTATCGTGACCCAGTACTTC. It encodes CASSFVALSGIVTQYF.

This clone showed up just once. The chain carries TRBV6-6 and TRBJ2-7, with TRBD2 identical over 7 bases. From germline, CDR1 is MNHNY and CDR2 SVGAGI (reference sequence). This CDR3 is 16 amino acids long. J gave up 0 bases and V 7 bases, and 12 bases lay outside the gene matches. The CDR3 DNA follows: TGTGCCAGCACCCCCCAGGCTAGCGGCCTCTCCTACGAGCAGTACTTC. Protein: CASTPQASGLSYEQYF.

The chain has TRBV30 and TRBJ2-2; TRBD1 might be the D (6 bases). CDR1 and CDR2 from the germline V gene are GTSNPN and SVGIG (reference sequence). The CDR3 spans 16 residues. The V gene lost 4 bases and the J gene lost 4 bases, with 19 bases spanning the gap. The CDR3 protein is CAWTGGKIGGTGELFF. The CDR3 DNA is TGTGCCTGGACTGGCGGCAAAATAGGGGGCACCGGGGAGCTGTTTTTT. Filled out from reference TRBV30 and TRBJ2-2, the complete variable domain reads SQTIHQWPATLVQPVGSPLSLECTVEGTSNPNLYWYRQAAGRGLQLLFYSVGIGQISSEVPQNLSASRPQDRQFILSSKKLLLSDSGFYLCAWTGGKIGGTGELFFGEGSRLTVL.

The J gene is TRBJ2-3, the V gene TRBV19; 8 positions agree with TRBD1. V shed 6 bases and J 4 bases; nucleotides not matched to a gene: 9. In germline, CDR1 is LNHDA, CDR2 SQIVND (reference sequence). The CDR3 sequence is 15 residues long. Here the CDR3 reads CASSGDRGVSDTQYF. The CDR3 region has the DNA TGTGCCAGTAGCGGAGACAGGGGAGTCTCAGATACGCAGTATTTT.

The chain carries TRBV5-5 and TRBJ2-7; D not certain. The CDR3 extends over 15 amino acids. Germline lookup yields CDR1 SGHKS and CDR2 YYEKEE (reference sequence). V gave up 0 bases and J gave up 3 bases, with 13 bases separating them. In nucleotides, the CDR3 is TGTGCCAGCAGCTTGGGTATAGCAGAGTTCTACGAGCAGTACTTC. Translated: CASSLGIAEFYEQYF. Looking up the rest from reference TRBV5-5 and TRBJ2-7 gives the full variable domain: DAGVTQSPTHLIKTRGQQVTLRCSPISGHKSVSWYQQVLGQGPQFIFQYYEKEERGRGNFPDRFSARQFPNYSSELNVNALLLGDSALYLCASSLGIAEFYEQYFGPGTRLTVT.

The chain is built from TRBV6-6 and TRBJ2-1; 7 nucleotides align to TRBD2. Germline CDR1 and CDR2: MNHNY and SVGAGI (reference sequence). The V segment lost 7 bases and the J segment 3 bases; nucleotides outside the gene matches: 6. This CDR3 region has 14 residues. DNA for the CDR3: TGTGCCAGCACCATAGGACTAGTCTACAATGAGCAGTTCTTC. Protein sequence: CASTIGLVYNEQFF.

The chain couples TRBV2 to TRBJ1-2, with 7 positions matching TRBD1. Germline V gene sequence: CDR1 SNHLY, CDR2 FYNNEI. The J segment lost 5 bases and the V segment lost 9 bases, leaving 12 bases of the junction unmatched. This CDR3 is 14 amino acids long. The DNA for the CDR3 is TGTGCCAGGAGGAGACAGGGCTTGGGGTATGGCTACACCTTC. Translating it yields CARRRQGLGYGYTF.

The gene calls are TRBV2 and TRBJ1-5, with 11 bases lining up with TRBD1. The CDR3 runs to 15 residues. Germline CDR1 is SNHLY and CDR2 is FYNNEI. The junction had 8 bases not matched to a gene; V was cut back by 6 bases and J by 7 bases. For the CDR3, the DNA is TGTGCCAGCAGCCCAGGACAGGGGGCTGGGCAGCCCCAGCATTTT. This encodes CASSPGQGAGQPQHF. Looking up the rest from reference TRBV2 and TRBJ1-5 gives the full variable domain: EPEVTQTPSHQVTQMGQEVILRCVPISNHLYFYWYRQILGQKVEFLVSFYNNEISEKSEIFDDQFSVERPDGSNFTLKIRSTKLEDSAMYFCASSPGQGAGQPQHFGDGTRLSIL.

The chain recombines TRBV18 with TRBJ2-4; TRBD2 might be the D (6 bases). CDR3 length: 15 residues. Trimming removed 6 bases from V and 5 bases from J, with 17 bases in between. Germline lookup yields CDR1 KGHSH and CDR2 LQKENI. Here the CDR3 reads CASSVPGDFQNIQYF. DNA for the CDR3: TGTGCCAGCTCGGTCCCCGGGGACTTCCAAAACATTCAGTACTTC.

The rearrangement joins TRBV25-1 to TRBJ2-4; D perhaps matches TRBD2 (5 bases). Germline CDR1 reads MGHDK; CDR2 reads SYGVNS. CDR3 size: 14 residues. V was trimmed by 2 bases and J by 9 bases, leaving 14 bases between them. CDR3 residues: CASSERQDFGIQYF. The CDR3 region has the DNA TGTGCCAGCAGTGAAAGGCAGGACTTTGGCATTCAGTACTTC.

This rearrangement joins TRBV19 to TRBJ2-7; TRBD2 is a possible D gene (5 bases). With 4 bases removed from V and 0 bases from J, the gap between germline ends came to 13 bases. The CDR3 has 15 residues. Looked up from germline, CDR1 is LNHDA and CDR2 is SQIVND (reference sequence). The DNA of the CDR3 is TGTGCCAGTAGTAGAGGACGGGGTAGCTCCTACGAGCAGTACTTC. As protein: CASSRGRGSSYEQYF.

The chain uses TRBV18 and TRBJ1-2; 7 nucleotides align to TRBD1. Trimming at V came to 0 bases and at J to 4 bases, leaving 8 bases not matched to a gene. Per the germline V gene, CDR1 is KGHSH and CDR2 is LQKENI. This CDR3 is built from 16 residues. CDR3 sequence reads: CASSPPNWAGGYGYTF. Written as DNA, the CDR3 is TGTGCCAGCTCACCACCTAATTGGGCAGGGGGCTATGGCTACACCTTC. The full variable domain, completed using reference TRBV18 and TRBJ1-2, is NAGVMQNPRHLVRRRGQEARLRCSPMKGHSHVYWYRQLPEEGLKFMVYLQKENIIDESGMPKERFSAEFPKEGPSILRIQQVVRGDSAAYFCASSPPNWAGGYGYTFGSGTRLTVV.

This chain uses TRBV5-8 with TRBJ2-1; TRBD2 matches at 12 bases. Germline CDR1 is SGHTS and CDR2 is YDEGEE. The CDR3 spans 16 residues. The ends lost 5 bases at V and 9 bases at J; junction bases unmatched: 12. CDR3 residues: CASRDRTSGRRVEQFF. DNA for the CDR3: TGTGCCAGCAGGGATCGAACTAGCGGGAGGAGAGTTGAGCAGTTCTTC.

The chain is built from TRBV25-1 and TRBJ2-2, with TRBD1 matching 10 bases. This CDR3 is 16 amino acids long. Germline CDR1 MGHDK, CDR2 SYGVNS. V shed 3 bases, J shed 4 bases, and the junction held 5 bases outside the gene matches. CDR3 amino acids: CASSDRGTGVTGELFF. In DNA, the CDR3 is TGTGCCAGCAGTGACCGAGGGACAGGGGTCACCGGGGAGCTGTTTTTT.

This clone has a single count. This sequence joins TRBV7-2 and TRBJ2-2, with 11 bases lining up with TRBD2. The J segment lost 4 bases and the V segment lost 1 base, leaving 5 bases of the junction unmatched. CDR3 length: 17 residues. Germline V gene sequence: CDR1 SGHTA, CDR2 FQGNSA. Here the CDR3 DNA reads TGTGCCAGCAGCTTAGTCTCTAGCGGGAGGTTCACCGGGGAGCTGTTTTTT. Translating gives CASSLVSSGRFTGELFF.

V and J are TRBV5-5 and TRBJ2-1; the match to TRBD2 covers 7 bases. Germline CDR1 reads SGHKS; CDR2 reads YYEKEE (reference sequence). The CDR3 runs 20 residues. V dropped 0 bases and J dropped 7; count of bases not matched to a gene: 22. CDR3 sequence: CASSLESALVGLAAENEQFF. CDR3 DNA: TGTGCCAGCAGCTTGGAATCAGCTTTAGTTGGGCTAGCGGCAGAAAATGAGCAGTTCTTC.

This sequence joins TRBV3-1 (or the pseudogene TRBV3-2) and TRBJ2-2; 11 bases map to TRBD2. The V and J ends lost 4 bases and 1 base, in that order; junction bases with no gene match: 8. This CDR3 has 18 residues. The V gene's germline CDR1 is LGHDT and CDR2 YNNKEL (reference sequence). CDR3 sequence: CASSRGTSGRMNTGELFF. CDR3 coding DNA: TGTGCCAGCAGCCGTGGGACTAGCGGAAGAATGAACACCGGGGAGCTGTTTTTT.

This chain connects TRBV18 to TRBJ2-3; no reliable D call. Trimming removed 0 bases at V and 4 bases at J, with 8 bases between. Germline CDR1 reads KGHSH; CDR2 reads LQKENI. The CDR3 loop spans 14 amino acids. As DNA, the CDR3 is TGTGCCAGCTCACCACCGAGTTCGGCAGATACGCAGTATTTT. Translation gives CASSPPSSADTQYF.

The table lists this clone with a count of one. The identical CDR3 is also encoded by other nucleotide sequences in the sample. V is TRBV5-1 and J is TRBJ2-3; TRBD2 aligns across 7 bases. J gave up 4 bases and V 0 bases, and 5 bases lay outside the gene matches. The CDR3 totals 15 residues. Germline V gene data show CDR1 as SGHRS and CDR2 as YFSETQ. This chain's CDR3 is CASSLAPGGSDTQYF. In DNA, the CDR3 is TGCGCCAGCAGCTTGGCCCCGGGAGGATCAGATACGCAGTATTTT.

This chain connects TRBV12-5 to TRBJ2-3; D may be TRBD1 (6 bases). The CDR3 has 14 amino acids. Per the germline V gene, CDR1 is LGHNT and CDR2 is FRNRAP. With 2 bases removed from V and 7 bases from J, the gap between germline ends came to 13 bases. The CDR3: CASGLPTGTNTQYF. The CDR3 DNA reads TGTGCTAGTGGTTTGCCAACCGGGACAAATACGCAGTATTTT.